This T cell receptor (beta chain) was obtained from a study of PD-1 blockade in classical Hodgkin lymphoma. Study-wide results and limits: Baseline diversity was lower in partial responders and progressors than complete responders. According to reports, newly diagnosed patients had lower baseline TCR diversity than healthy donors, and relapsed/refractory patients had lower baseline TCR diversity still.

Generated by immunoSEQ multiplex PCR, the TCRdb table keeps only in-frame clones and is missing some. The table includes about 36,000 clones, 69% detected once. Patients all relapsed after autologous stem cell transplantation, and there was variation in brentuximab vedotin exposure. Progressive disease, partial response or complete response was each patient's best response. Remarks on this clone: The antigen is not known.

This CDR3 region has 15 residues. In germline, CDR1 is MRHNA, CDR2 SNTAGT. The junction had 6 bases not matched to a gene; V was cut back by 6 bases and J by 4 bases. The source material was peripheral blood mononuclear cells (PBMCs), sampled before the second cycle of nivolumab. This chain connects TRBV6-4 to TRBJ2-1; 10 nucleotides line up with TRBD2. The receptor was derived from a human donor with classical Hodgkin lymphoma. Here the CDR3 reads CASSDSGGTYNEQFF. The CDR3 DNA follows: TGTGCCAGCAGCGATAGCGGGGGGACTTACAATGAGCAGTTCTTC.